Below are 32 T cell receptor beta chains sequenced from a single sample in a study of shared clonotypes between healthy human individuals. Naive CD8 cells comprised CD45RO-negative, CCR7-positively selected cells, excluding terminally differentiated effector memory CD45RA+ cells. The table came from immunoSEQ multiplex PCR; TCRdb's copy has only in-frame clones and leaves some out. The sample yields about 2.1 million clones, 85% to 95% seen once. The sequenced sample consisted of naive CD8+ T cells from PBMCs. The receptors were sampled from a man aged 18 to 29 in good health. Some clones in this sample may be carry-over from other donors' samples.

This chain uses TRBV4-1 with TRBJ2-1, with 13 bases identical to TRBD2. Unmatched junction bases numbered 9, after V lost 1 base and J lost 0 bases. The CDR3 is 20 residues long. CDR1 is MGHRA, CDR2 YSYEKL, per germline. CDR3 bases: TGCGCCAGCAGCCAAGCGCAGGGACTAGCGGGACCGAGCTCCTACAATGAGCAGTTCTTC. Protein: CASSQAQGLAGPSSYNEQFF.

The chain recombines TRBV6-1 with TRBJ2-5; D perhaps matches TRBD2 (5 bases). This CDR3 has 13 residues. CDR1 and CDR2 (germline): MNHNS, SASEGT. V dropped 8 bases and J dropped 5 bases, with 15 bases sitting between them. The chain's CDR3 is CASGLNRGETQYF. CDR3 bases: TGTGCCAGCGGTCTCAACAGAGGGGAGACCCAGTACTTC.

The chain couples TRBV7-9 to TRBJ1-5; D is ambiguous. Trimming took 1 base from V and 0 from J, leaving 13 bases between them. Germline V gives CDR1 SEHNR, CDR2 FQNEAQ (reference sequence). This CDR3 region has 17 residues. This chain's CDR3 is CASSLGGVGYSNQPQHF. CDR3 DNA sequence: TGTGCCAGCAGCTTAGGGGGAGTCGGCTATAGCAATCAGCCCCAGCATTTT.

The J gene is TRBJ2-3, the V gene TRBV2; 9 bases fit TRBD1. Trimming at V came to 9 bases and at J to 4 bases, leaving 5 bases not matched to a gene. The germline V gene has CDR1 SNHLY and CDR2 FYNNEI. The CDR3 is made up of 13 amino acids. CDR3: CARNRDRADTQYF. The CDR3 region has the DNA TGTGCCAGAAACCGGGACAGGGCAGATACGCAGTATTTT.

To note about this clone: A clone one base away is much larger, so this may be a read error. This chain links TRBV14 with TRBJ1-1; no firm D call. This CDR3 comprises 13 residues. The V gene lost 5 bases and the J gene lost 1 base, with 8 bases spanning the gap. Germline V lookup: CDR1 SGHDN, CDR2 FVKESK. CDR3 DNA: TGTGCCAGCAGCGTCCGGGGGAACACTGAAGCTTTCTTT. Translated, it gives CASSVRGNTEAFF.

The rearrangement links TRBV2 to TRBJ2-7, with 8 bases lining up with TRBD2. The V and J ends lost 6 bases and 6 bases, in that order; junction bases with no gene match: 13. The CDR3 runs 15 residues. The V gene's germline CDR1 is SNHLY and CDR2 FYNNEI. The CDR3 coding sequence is TGTGCCAGCAGCCCTCTAGCGGGCGCAATGGGCGAGCAGTACTTC. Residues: CASSPLAGAMGEQYF. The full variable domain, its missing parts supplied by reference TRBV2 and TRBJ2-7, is EPEVTQTPSHQVTQMGQEVILRCVPISNHLYFYWYRQILGQKVEFLVSFYNNEISEKSEIFDDQFSVERPDGSNFTLKIRSTKLEDSAMYFCASSPLAGAMGEQYFGPGTRLTVT.

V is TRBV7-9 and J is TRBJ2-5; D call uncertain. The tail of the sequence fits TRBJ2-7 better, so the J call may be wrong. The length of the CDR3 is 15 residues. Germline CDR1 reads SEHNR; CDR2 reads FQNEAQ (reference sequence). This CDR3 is CASKTLTEISYEQYF. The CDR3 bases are TGTGCCAGCAAGACTTTAACAGAGATCTCCTACGAGCAGTACTTC.

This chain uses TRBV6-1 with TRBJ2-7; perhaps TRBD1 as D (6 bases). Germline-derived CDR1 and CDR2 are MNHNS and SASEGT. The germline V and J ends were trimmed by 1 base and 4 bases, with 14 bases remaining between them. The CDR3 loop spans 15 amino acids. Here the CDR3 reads CASSEGADRRYEQYF. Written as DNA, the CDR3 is TGTGCCAGCAGTGAAGGGGCCGACAGGAGGTACGAGCAGTACTTC.

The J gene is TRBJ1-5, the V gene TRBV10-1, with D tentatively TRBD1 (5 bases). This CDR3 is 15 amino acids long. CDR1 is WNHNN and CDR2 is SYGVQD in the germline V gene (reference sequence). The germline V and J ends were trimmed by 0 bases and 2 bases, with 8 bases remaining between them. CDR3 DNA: TGCGCCAGCAGTGAGTCCAGGGAGGGCAATCAGCCCCAGCATTTT. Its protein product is CASSESREGNQPQHF.

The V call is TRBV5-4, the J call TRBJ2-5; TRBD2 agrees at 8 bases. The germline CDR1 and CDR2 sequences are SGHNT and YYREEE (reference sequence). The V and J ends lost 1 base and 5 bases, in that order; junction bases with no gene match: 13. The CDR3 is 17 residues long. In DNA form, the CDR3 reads TGTGCCAGCAGCTTGCGGTTTCGGGAGGGCCGGCGGGAGACCCAGTACTTC. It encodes CASSLRFREGRRETQYF.

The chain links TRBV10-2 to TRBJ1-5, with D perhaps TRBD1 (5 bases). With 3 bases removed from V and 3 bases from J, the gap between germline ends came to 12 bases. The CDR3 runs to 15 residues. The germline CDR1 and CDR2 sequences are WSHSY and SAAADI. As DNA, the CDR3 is TGCGCCAGCAGTGAACCAGGGCCTTCCAATCAGCCCCAGCATTTT. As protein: CASSEPGPSNQPQHF.

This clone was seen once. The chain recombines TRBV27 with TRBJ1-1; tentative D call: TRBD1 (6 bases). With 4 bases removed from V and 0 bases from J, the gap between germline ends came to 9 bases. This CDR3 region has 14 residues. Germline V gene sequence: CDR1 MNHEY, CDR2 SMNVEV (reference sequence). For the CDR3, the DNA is TGTGCCAGCAGTTCCACAGGGATGAACACTGAAGCTTTCTTT. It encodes CASSSTGMNTEAFF.

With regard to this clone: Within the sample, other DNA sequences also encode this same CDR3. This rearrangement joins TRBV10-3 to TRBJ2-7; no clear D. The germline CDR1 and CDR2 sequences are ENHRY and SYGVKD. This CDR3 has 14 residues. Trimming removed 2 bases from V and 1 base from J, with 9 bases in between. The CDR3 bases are TGTGCCATCAGTGAGCCGGGTCGATCCTACGAGCAGTACTTC. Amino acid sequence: CAISEPGRSYEQYF.

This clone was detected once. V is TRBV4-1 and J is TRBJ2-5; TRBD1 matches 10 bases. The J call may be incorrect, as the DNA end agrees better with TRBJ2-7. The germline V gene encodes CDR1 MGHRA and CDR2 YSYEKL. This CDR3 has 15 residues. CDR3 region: CASSQRDRGSYEQYF. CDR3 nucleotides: TGCGCCAGCAGCCAACGGGACAGGGGCTCCTACGAGCAGTACTTC.

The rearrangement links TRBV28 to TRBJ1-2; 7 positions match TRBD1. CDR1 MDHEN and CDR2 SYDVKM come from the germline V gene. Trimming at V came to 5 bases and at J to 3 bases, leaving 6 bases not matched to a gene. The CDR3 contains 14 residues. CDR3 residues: CASSPGTDYYGYTF. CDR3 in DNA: TGTGCCAGCAGTCCCGGGACAGACTACTATGGCTACACCTTC.

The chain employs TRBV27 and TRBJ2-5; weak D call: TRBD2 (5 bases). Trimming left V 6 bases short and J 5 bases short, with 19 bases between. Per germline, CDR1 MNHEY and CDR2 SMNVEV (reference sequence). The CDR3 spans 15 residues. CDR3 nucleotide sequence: TGTGCCAGCAGCTCCATGGACTGGACCGGGGAGACCCAGTACTTC. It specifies CASSSMDWTGETQYF.

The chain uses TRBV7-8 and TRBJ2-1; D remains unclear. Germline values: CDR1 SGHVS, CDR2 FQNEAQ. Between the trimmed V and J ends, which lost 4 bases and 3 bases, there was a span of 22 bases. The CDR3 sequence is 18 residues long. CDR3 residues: CASSSSGQVFSVYNEQFF. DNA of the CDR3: TGTGCCAGCAGCTCTTCGGGCCAAGTATTCTCTGTCTACAATGAGCAGTTCTTC.

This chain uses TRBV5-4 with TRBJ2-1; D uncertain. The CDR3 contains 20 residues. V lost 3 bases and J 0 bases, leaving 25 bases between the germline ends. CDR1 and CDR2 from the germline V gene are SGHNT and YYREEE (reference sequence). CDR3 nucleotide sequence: TGTGCCAGCAGCTCCCAGGTCCTCGTTAGGTCCCCGAGCTCCTACAATGAGCAGTTCTTC. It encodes CASSSQVLVRSPSSYNEQFF.

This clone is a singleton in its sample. This CDR3 reads CASSRAIAGSYNEQFF. CDR3 nucleotide sequence: TGTGCCAGCAGCCGTGCTATAGCGGGGTCATACAATGAGCAGTTCTTC. The chain is built from TRBV7-6 and TRBJ2-1; TRBD2 agrees at 8 bases. This CDR3 has 16 residues. The germline V gene encodes CDR1 SGHVS and CDR2 FNYEAQ. After removal of 5 bases from V and 4 bases from J, the junction contained 10 bases not matched to a gene.

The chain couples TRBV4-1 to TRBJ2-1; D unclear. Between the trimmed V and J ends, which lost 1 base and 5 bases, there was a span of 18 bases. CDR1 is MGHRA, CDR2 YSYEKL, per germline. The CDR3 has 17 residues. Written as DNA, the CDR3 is TGCGCCAGCAGCCAAGGGCTGTACTCAGGCCCAGACAATGAGCAGTTCTTC. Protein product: CASSQGLYSGPDNEQFF.

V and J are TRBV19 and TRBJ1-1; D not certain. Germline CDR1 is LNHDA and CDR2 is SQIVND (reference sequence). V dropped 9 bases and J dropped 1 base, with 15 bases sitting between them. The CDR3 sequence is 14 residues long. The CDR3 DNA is TGTGCCAGCAGACCCGGACGCGCGAACACTGAAGCTTTCTTT. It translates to CASRPGRANTEAFF.

The CDR3 loop reads CASSLLGSLGTSYNEQFF. Written as DNA, the CDR3 is TGTGCCAGCAGTTTACTGGGCTCTCTGGGAACCTCGTACAATGAGCAGTTCTTC. The chain employs TRBV27 and TRBJ2-1; unclear D gene. The CDR3 extends over 18 amino acids. Looked up from germline, CDR1 is MNHEY and CDR2 is SMNVEV (reference sequence). V was shortened by 2 bases and J by 4 bases, with 21 bases between the two germline ends.

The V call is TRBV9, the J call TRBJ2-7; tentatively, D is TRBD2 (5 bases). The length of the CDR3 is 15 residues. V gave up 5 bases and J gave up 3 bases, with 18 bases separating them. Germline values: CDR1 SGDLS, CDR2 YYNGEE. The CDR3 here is CASSAGGYSGYEQYF. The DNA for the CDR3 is TGTGCCAGCAGTGCCGGAGGCTACAGTGGCTACGAGCAGTACTTC.

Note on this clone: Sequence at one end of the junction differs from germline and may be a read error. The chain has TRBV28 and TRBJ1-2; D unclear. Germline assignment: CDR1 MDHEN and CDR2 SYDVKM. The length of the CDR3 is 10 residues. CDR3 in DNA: TGTGCCAGCAGTAACTATGACTACACCTTC. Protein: CASSNYDYTF.

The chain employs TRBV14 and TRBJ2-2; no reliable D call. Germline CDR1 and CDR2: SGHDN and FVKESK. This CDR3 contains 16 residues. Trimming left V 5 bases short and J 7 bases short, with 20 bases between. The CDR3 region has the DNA TGTGCCAGCAGCGTCCTGGGCCCCTGGGGTATCGGGGAGCTGTTTTTT. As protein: CASSVLGPWGIGELFF.

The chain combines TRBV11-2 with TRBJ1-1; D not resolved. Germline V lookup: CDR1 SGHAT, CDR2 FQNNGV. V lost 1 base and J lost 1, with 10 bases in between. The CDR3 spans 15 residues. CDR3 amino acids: CASSLGGAQNTEAFF. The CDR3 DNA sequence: TGTGCCAGCAGCTTAGGCGGCGCCCAGAACACTGAAGCTTTCTTT. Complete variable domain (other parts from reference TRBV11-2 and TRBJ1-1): EAGVAQSPRYKIIEKRQSVAFWCNPISGHATLYWYQQILGQGPKLLIQFQNNGVVDDSQLPKDRFSAERLKGVDSTLKIQPAKLEDSAVYLCASSLGGAQNTEAFFGQGTRLTVV.

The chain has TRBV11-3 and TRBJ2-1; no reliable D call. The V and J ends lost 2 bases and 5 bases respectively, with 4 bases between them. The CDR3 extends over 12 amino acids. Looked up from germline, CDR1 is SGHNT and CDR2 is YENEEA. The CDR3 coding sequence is TGTGCCAGCAGCTTATCGAACAATGAGCAGTTCTTC. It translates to CASSLSNNEQFF.

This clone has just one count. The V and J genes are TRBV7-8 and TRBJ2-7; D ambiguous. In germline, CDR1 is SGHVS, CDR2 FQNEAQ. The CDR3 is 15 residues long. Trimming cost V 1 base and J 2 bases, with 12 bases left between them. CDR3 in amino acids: CASSLVVNPPYEQYF. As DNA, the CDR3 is TGTGCCAGCAGCTTAGTGGTTAACCCGCCCTACGAGCAGTACTTC.

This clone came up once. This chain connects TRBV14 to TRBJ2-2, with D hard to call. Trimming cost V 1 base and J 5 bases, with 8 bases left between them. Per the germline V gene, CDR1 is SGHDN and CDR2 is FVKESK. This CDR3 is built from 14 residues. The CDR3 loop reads CASSQASWTGELFF. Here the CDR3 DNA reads TGTGCCAGCAGCCAAGCATCGTGGACCGGGGAGCTGTTTTTT.

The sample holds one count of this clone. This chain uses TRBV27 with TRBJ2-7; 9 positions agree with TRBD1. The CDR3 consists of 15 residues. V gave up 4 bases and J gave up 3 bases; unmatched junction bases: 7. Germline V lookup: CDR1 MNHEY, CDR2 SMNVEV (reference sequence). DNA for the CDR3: TGTGCCAGCAGTTCGGACAGGGGTGGATACTACGAGCAGTACTTC. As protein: CASSSDRGGYYEQYF.

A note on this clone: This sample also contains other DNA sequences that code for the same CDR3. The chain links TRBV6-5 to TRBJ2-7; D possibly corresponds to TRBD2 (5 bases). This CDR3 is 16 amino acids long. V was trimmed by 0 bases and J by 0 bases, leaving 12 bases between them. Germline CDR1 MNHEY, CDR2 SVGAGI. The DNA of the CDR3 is TGTGCCAGCAGTTACTCAGTCGGGGAGAGCTCCTACGAGCAGTACTTC. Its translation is CASSYSVGESSYEQYF.

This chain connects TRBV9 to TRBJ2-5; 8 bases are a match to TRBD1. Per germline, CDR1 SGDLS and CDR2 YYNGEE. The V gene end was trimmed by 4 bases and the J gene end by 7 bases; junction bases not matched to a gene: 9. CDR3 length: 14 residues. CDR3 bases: TGTGCCAGCAGCCCAACAGGGGGACCCGGGACCCAGTACTTC. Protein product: CASSPTGGPGTQYF.